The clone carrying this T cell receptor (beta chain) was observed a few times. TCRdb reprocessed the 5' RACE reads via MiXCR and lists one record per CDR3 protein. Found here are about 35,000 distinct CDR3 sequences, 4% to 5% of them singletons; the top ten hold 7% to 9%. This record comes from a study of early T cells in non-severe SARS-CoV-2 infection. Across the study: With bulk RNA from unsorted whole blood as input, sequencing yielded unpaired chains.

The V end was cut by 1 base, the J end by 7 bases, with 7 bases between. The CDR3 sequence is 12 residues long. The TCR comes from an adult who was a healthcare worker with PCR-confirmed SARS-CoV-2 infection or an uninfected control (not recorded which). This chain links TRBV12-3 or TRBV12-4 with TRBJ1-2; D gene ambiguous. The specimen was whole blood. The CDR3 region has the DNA TGTGCCAGCAGTTTAGGAGGACTTGGCTACACCTTC. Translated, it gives CASSLGGLGYTF.